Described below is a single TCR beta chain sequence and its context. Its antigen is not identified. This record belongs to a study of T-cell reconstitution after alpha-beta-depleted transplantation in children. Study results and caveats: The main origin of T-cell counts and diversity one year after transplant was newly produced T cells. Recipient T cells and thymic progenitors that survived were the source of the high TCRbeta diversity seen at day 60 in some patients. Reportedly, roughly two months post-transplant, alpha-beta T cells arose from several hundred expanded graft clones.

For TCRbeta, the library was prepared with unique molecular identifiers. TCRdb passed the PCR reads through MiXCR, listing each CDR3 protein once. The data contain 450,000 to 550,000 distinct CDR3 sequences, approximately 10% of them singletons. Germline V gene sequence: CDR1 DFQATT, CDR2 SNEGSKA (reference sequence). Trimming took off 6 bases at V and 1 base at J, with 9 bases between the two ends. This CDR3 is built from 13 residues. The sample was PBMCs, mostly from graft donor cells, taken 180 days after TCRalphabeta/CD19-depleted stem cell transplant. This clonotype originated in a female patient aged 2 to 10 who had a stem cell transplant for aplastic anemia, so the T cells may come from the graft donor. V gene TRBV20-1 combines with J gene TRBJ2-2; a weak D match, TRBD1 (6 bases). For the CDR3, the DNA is TGCAGTGCATCGGGACAGAACACCGGGGAGCTGTTTTTT. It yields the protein CSASGQNTGELFF.